Listed below are T cell receptor beta chains from one sample, sequenced in a study of human thymus T cells. Sequenced by immunoSEQ multiplex PCR; TCRdb stores in-frame clones only, minus some. The table records some 130,000 clones, around 94% of them present only once. The sample comprised thymus tissue. These receptors all come from a boy under two years old with a congenital heart defect but otherwise immunologically healthy. Both conserved end residues are part of each CDR3. D genes are given only for firm matches. Expanded clones get a size class; other rows say once, few or many, or leave the size out.

J,V,size,D,CDR3,DNA
TRBJ1-1,TRBV6-1,NA,NA,CASKRGWTEAFF,TGTGCCAGCAAGAGGGGATGGACTGAAGCTTTCTTT
TRBJ1-2,TRBV11-2,NA,NA,CATLPFYGYTF,TGTGCCACCTTACCCTTTTATGGCTACACCTTC
TRBJ2-5,TRBV5-4,NA,NA,CASSLGGGTQYF,TGTGCCAGCAGCTTGGGGGGTGGGACCCAGTACTTC
TRBJ2-1,TRBV7-2,NA,NA,CASSLGGGRYNEQFF,TGTGCCAGCAGCTTAGGCGGCGGACGCTACAATGAGCAGTTCTTC
TRBJ1-2,TRBV6-5,NA,TRBD1,CASSSSTGERGYTF,TGTGCCAGCAGTTCATCGACAGGGGAGCGGGGCTACACCTTC
TRBJ2-1,TRBV20-1,NA,NA,CSAAPGTQFF,TGCAGTGCCGCCCCCGGGACGCAGTTCTTC
TRBJ2-3,TRBV18,NA,TRBD1,CASSPGTGGTDTQYF,TGTGCCAGCTCACCGGGGACAGGGGGCACAGATACGCAGTATTTT
TRBJ2-3,TRBV28,NA,NA,CASSFKQGMSTDTQYF,TGTGCCAGCAGTTTCAAACAGGGTATGAGCACAGATACGCAGTATTTT
TRBJ2-2,TRBV27,NA,NA,CASRPENTGELFF,TGTGCCAGCAGGCCAGAGAACACCGGGGAGCTGTTTTTT
TRBJ2-5,TRBV5-4,NA,NA,CASSLATEGGLETQYF,TGTGCCAGCAGCTTGGCGACTGAGGGGGGGCTCGAGACCCAGTACTTC
TRBJ1-6,TRBV5-1,once,NA,CASRLGLGNSPLHF,TGCGCCAGCAGATTGGGTCTGGGTAATTCACCCCTCCACTTT
TRBJ1-1,TRBV4-2,few,TRBD1,CASSHNAPRQGAFF,TGTGCCAGCAGCCACAACGCCCCCCGACAGGGAGCTTTCTTT
TRBJ2-5,TRBV7-2,few,TRBD2,CASSLAFPTTGGGEETQYF,TGTGCCAGCAGCTTAGCTTTTCCCACTACTGGCGGGGGGGAAGAGACCCAGTACTTC
TRBJ1-2,TRBV21-1,NA,NA,CASSKSGQGRPNYGYTF,TGTGCCAGCAGCAAATCCGGACAGGGACGCCCAAACTATGGCTACACCTTC
TRBJ2-3,TRBV4-1,NA,NA,CASRLRGSGSTDTQYF,TGCGCCAGCAGGCTAAGGGGGAGCGGCTCCACAGATACGCAGTATTTT